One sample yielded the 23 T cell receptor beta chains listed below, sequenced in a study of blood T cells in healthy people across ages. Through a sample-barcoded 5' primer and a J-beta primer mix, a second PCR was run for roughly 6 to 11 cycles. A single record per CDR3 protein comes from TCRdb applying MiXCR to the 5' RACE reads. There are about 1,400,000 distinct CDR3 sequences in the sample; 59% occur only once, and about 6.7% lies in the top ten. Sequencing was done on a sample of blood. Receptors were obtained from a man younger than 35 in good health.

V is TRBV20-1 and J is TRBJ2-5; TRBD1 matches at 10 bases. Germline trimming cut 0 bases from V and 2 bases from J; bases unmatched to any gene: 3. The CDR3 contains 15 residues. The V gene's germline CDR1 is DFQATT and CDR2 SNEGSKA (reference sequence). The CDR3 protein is CSARDWDRGQETQYF. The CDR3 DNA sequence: TGCAGTGCTAGAGATTGGGACAGGGGACAAGAGACCCAGTACTTC.

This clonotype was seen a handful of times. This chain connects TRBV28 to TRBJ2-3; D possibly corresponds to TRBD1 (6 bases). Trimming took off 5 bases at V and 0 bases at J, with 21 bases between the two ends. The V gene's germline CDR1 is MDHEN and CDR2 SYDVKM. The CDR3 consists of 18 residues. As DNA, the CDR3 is TGTGCCAGCAGTCCAGACAGGTCATGGGATAGTAGCACAGATACGCAGTATTTT. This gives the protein CASSPDRSWDSSTDTQYF.

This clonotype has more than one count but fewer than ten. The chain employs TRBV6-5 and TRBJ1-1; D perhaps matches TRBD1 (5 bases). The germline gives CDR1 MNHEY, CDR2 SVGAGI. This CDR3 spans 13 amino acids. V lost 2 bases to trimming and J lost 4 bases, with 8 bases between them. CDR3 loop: CASSYMGTTEAFF. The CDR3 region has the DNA TGTGCCAGCAGTTACATGGGGACCACTGAAGCTTTCTTT.

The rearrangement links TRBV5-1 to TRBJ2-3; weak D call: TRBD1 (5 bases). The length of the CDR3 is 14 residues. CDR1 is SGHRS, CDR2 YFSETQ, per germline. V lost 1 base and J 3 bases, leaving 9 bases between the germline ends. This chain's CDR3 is CASSLNTGTDTQYF. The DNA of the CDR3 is TGCGCCAGCAGCTTGAACACAGGAACAGATACGCAGTATTTT.

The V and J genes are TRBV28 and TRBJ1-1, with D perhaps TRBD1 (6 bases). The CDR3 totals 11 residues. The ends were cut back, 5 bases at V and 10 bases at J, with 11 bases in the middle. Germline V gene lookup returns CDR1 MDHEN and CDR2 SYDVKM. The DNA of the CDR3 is TGTGCCAGCAGTAAGGGGGGGGCAGCTTTCTTT. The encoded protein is CASSKGGAAFF.

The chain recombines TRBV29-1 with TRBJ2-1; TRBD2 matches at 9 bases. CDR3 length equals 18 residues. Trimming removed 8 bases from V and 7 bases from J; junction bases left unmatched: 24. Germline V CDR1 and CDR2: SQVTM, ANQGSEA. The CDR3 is CSHRPGLAGDPRLNEQFF. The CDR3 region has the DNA TGCAGCCACCGACCGGGACTAGCTGGAGACCCAAGGTTAAATGAGCAGTTCTTC.

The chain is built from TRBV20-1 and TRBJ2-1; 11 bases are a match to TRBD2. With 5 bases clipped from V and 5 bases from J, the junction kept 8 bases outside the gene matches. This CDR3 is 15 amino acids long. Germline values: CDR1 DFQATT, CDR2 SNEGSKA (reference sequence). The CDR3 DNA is TGCAGTGCTTGGACCGGGACTAGCGGTAACAATGAGCAGTTCTTC. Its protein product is CSAWTGTSGNNEQFF.

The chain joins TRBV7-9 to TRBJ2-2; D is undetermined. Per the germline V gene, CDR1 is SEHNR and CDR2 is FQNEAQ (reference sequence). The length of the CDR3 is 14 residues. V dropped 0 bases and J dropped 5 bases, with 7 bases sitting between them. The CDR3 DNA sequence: TGTGCCAGCAGCTTAGCGATGAGTACCGGGGAGCTGTTTTTT. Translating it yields CASSLAMSTGELFF.

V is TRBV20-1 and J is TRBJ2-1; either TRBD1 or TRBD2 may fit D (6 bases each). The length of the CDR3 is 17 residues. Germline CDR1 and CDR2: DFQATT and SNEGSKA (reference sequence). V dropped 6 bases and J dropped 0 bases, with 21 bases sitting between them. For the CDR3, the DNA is TGCAGTGCCACCCCAACCGCCGGAGGGGGCTCCTACAATGAGCAGTTCTTC. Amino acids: CSATPTAGGGSYNEQFF.

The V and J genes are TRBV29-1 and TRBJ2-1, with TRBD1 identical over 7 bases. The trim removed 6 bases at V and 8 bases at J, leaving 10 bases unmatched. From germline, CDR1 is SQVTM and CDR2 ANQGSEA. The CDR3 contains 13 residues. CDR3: CSVLEGTVHEQFF. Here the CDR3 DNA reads TGCAGCGTCCTAGAGGGGACAGTCCATGAGCAGTTCTTC.

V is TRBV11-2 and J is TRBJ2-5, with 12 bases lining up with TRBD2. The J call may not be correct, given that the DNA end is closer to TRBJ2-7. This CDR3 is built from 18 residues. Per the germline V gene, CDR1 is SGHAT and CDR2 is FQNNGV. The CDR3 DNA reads TGTGCCAGCAGCGACCTGGGACTAGCGGGCTCCCAAGTATACGAGCAGTACTTC. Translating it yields CASSDLGLAGSQVYEQYF.

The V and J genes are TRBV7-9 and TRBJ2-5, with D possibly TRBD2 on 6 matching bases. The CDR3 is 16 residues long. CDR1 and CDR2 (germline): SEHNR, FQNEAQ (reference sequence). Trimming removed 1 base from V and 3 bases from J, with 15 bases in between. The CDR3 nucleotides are TGTGCCAGCAGCTTAGGTAGCGGAACCTTCGAAGAGACCCAGTACTTC. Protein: CASSLGSGTFEETQYF.

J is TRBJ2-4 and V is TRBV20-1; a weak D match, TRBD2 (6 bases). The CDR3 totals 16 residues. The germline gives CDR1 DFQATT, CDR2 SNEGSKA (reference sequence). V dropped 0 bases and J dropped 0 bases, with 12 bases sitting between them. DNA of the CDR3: TGCAGTGCTAGAGATGGGACTCGAGTAGCCAAAAACATTCAGTACTTC. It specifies CSARDGTRVAKNIQYF.

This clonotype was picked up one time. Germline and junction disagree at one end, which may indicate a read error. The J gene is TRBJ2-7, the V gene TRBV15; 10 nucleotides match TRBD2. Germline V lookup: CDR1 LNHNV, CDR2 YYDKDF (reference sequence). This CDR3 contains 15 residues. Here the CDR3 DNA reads TGTGCCACCAACAGAGATCGCCTAGCGGGAGATGAGCAGTACTTC. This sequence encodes CATNRDRLAGDEQYF.

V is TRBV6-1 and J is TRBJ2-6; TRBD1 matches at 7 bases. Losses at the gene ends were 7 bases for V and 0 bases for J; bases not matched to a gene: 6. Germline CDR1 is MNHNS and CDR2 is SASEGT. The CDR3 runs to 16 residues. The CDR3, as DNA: TGTGCCAGCAACAGGGGACAGCTCTCTGGGGCCAACGTCCTGACTTTC. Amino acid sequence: CASNRGQLSGANVLTF.

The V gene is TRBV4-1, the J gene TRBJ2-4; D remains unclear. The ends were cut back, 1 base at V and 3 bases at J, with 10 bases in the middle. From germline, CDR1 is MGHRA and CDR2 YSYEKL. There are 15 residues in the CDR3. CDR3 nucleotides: TGCGCCAGCAGCCAAGGCTGGCTAGTCAAAAACATTCAGTACTTC. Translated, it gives CASSQGWLVKNIQYF.

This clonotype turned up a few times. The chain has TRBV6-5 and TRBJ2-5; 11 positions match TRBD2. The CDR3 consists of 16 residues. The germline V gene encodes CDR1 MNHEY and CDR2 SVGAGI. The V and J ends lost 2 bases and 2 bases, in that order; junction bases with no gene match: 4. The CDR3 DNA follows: TGTGCCAGCAGTTACACTAGCGGGGGCCCTCAAGAGACCCAGTACTTC. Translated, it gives CASSYTSGGPQETQYF.

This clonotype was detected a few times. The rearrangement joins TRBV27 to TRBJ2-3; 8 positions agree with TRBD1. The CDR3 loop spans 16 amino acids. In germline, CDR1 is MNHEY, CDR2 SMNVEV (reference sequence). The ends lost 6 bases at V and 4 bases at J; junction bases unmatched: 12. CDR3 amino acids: CASSPRTGSGPDTQYF. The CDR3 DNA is TGTGCCAGCAGCCCCCGGACAGGGTCGGGCCCAGATACGCAGTATTTT.

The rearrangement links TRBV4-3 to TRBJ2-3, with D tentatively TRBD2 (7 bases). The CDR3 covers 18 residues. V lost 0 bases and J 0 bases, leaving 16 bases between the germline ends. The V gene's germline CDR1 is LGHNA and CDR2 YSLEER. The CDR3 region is CASSQDPAPGGSTDTQYF. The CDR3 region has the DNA TGCGCCAGCAGCCAAGATCCCGCCCCGGGGGGCAGCACAGATACGCAGTATTTT.

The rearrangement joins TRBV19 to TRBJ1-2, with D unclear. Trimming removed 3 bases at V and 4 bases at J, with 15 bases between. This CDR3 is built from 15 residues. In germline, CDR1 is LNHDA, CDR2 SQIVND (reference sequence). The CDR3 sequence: CASSIRELATYGYTF. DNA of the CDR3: TGTGCCAGTAGTATTCGAGAACTCGCCACCTATGGCTACACCTTC.

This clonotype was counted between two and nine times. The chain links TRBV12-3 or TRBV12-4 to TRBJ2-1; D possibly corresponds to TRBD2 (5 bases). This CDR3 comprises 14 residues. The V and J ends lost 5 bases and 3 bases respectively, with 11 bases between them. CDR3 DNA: TGTGCCAGCAGTCCCGGACTCGACTACAATGAGCAGTTCTTC. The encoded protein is CASSPGLDYNEQFF.

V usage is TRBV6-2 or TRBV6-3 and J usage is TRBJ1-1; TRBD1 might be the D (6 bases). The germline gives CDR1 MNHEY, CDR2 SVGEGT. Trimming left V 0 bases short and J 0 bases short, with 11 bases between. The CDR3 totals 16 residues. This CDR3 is CASSYSTGQMNTEAFF. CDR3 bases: TGTGCCAGCAGTTACTCTACTGGACAGATGAACACTGAAGCTTTCTTT.

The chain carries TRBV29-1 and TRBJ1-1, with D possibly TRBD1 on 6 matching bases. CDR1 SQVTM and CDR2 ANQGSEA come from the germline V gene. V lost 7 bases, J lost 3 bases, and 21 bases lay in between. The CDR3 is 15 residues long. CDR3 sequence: CSAAGRDTPDTEAFF. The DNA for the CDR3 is TGCAGCGCCGCCGGCCGGGACACCCCTGACACTGAAGCTTTCTTT.